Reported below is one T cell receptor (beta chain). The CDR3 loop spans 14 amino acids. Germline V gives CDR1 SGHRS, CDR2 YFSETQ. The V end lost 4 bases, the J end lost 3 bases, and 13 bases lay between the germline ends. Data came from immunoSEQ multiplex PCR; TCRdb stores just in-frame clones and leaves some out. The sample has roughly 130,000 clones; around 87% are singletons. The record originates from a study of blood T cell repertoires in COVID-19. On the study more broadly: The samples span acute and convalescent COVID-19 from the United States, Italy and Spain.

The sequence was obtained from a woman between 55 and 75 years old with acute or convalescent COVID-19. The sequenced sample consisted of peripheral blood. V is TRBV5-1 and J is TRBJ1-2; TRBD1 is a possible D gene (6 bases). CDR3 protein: CASSPRTDYYGYTF. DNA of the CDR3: TGCGCCAGCAGCCCAAGGACAGACTACTATGGCTACACCTTC.